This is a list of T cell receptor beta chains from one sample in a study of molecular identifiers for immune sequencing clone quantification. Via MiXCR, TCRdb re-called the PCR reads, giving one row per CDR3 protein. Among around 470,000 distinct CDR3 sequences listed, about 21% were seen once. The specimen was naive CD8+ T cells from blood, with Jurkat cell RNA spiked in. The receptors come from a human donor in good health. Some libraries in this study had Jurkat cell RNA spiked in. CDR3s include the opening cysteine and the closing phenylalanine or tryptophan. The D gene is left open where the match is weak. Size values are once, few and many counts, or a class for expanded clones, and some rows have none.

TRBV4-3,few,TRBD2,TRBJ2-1,CASSQDRYSGRYNEQFF,TGCGCCAGCAGCCAAGATCGCTATAGCGGGAGATACAATGAGCAGTTCTTC
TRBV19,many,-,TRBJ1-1,CASTPGGGLAEAFF,TGTGCCAGTACTCCCGGGGGGGGACTCGCTGAAGCTTTCTTT
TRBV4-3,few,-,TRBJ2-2,CASSLHVGRMNTGELFF,TGCGCCAGCAGCCTTCACGTTGGCAGGATGAACACCGGGGAGCTGTTTTTT
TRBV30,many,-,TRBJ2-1,CAWSVLDEGEQFF,TGTGCCTGGAGTGTACTCGATGAGGGTGAGCAGTTCTTC
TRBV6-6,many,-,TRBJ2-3,CASSGGADTQYF,TGTGCCAGCAGCGGGGGCGCAGATACGCAGTATTTT
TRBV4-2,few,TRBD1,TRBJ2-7,CASSQAAGTGGFYEQYF,TGTGCCAGCAGCCAGGCAGCCGGGACAGGGGGCTTCTACGAGCAGTACTTC
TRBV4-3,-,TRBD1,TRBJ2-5,CASSHRTGDETQYF,TGCGCCAGCAGCCACAGGACAGGGGACGAGACCCAGTACTTC
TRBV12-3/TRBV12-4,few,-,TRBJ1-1,CASSSRAKTEAFF,TGTGCCAGCAGTTCACGAGCCAAGACTGAAGCTTTCTTT
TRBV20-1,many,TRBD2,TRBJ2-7,CSAKGLAASSYEQYF,TGCAGTGCTAAGGGACTAGCTGCTAGCTCCTACGAGCAGTACTTC
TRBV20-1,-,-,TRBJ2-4,CSASRGERLAKNIQYF,TGCAGTGCCTCCCGAGGGGAACGACTAGCCAAAAACATTCAGTACTTC
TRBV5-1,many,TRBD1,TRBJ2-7,CASSSGTGVFYEQYF,TGCGCCAGCAGCTCCGGGACAGGGGTTTTTTACGAGCAGTACTTC
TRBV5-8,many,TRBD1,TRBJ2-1,CASSSAGGWYNEQFF,TGTGCCAGCAGCTCAGCAGGGGGCTGGTACAATGAGCAGTTCTTC
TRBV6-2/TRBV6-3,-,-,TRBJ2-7,CASSLGRFYEQYF,TGTGCCAGCAGCCTAGGCAGATTCTACGAGCAGTACTTC
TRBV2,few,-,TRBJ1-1,CASSEVDGGLNTEAFF,TGTGCCAGCAGTGAGGTCGACGGGGGGTTGAACACTGAAGCTTTCTTT
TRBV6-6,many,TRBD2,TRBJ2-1,CASRVLAVEGNEQFF,TGTGCCAGCAGGGTACTAGCGGTAGAGGGGAATGAGCAGTTCTTC
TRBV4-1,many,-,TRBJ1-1,CASSQGTAFGNTEAFF,TGCGCCAGCAGCCAAGGGACAGCCTTCGGAAACACTGAAGCTTTCTTT
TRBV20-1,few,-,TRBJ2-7,CSAPRPRAPTAIYEQYF,TGCAGTGCTCCCCGACCCCGGGCTCCCACAGCCATATACGAGCAGTACTTC
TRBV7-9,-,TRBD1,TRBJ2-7,CASSWVGQGYEQYF,TGTGCCAGCAGCTGGGTGGGACAGGGCTACGAGCAGTACTTC
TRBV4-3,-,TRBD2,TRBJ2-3,CASCQVLAGGADTQYF,TGCGCCAGCTGCCAAGTGCTAGCGGGGGGGGCAGATACGCAGTATTTT
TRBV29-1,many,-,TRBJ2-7,CSVELQAELWYEQYF,TGCAGCGTTGAACTCCAGGCCGAACTGTGGTACGAGCAGTACTTC
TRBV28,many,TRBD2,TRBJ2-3,CASSSRLAGGDTQYF,TGTGCCAGCAGTTCGCGTCTGGCGGGGGGAGATACGCAGTATTTT
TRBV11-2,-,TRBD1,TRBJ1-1,CASSPDRGVGNTEAFF,TGTGCCAGCAGCCCCGACAGGGGCGTGGGGAACACTGAAGCTTTCTTT
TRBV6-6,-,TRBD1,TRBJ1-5,CASSYFRQGERNQPQHF,TGTGCCAGCAGTTACTTCAGACAGGGTGAGCGCAATCAGCCCCAGCATTTT
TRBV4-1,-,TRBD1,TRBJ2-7,CASSPDRAAYEQYF,TGCGCCAGCAGCCCTGACAGGGCGGCCTACGAGCAGTACTTC
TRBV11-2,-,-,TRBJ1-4,CASSSAQNAINEKLFF,TGTGCCAGCAGCTCAGCTCAGAATGCTATTAATGAAAAACTGTTTTTT
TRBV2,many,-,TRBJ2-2,CASSGRNTGELFF,TGTGCCAGCAGTGGAAGGAACACCGGGGAGCTGTTTTTT
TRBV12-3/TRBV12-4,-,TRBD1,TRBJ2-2,CASSRWDRRNTGELFF,TGTGCCAGCAGTCGATGGGACAGGCGGAACACCGGGGAGCTGTTTTTT
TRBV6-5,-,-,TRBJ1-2,CASSLASLRGYTF,TGTGCCAGCAGTCTAGCTAGCCTGAGGGGCTACACCTTC
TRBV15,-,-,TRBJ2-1,CATSLTGLKYNEQFF,TGTGCCACCAGTCTCACCGGCCTAAAATACAATGAGCAGTTCTTC
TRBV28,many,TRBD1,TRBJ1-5,CASSFLGTGWNQPQHF,TGTGCCAGCAGTTTTCTAGGGACAGGGTGGAATCAGCCCCAGCATTTT
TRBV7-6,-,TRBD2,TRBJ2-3,CASSQGLAATDTQYF,TGTGCCAGCAGCCAAGGACTAGCGGCCACAGATACGCAGTATTTT
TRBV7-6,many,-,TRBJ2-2,CASSLASTGELFF,TGTGCCAGCAGCTTAGCGAGCACCGGGGAGCTGTTTTTT
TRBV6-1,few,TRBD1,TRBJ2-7,CASSDRDRGVWGVYEQYF,TGTGCCAGCAGTGACAGGGACAGGGGTGTTTGGGGGGTATACGAGCAGTACTTC